The 17 T cell receptor beta chains given below trace back to one sample, sequenced in a study of blood T cells in healthy people across ages. It was with a sample-barcoded 5' primer and a J-beta primer mix that a second PCR of roughly 7 to 12 cycles was run. From the 5' RACE reads, TCRdb called clonotypes with MiXCR, one entry per CDR3 protein. The data show a few hundred thousand distinct CDR3 sequences, with 45% to 60% seen just once and around 49% held by the top ten. Source material: blood. All receptors come from a man aged 55 to 70 in good health.

The chain uses TRBV7-9 and TRBJ1-2, with 7 nucleotides matching TRBD1. The CDR3 extends over 12 amino acids. J was trimmed by 8 bases and V by 6 bases; bases with no gene match: 6. CDR1 SEHNR and CDR2 FQNEAQ come from the germline V gene (reference sequence). The CDR3 loop reads CASSSDRDGYTF. CDR3 DNA sequence: TGTGCCAGCAGTTCAGACAGGGACGGCTACACCTTC.

The genes are TRBV12-3 or TRBV12-4 and TRBJ2-5, with TRBD1 identical over 9 bases. This CDR3 is 16 amino acids long. J was trimmed by 11 bases and V by 5 bases; bases with no gene match: 18. CDR3 protein: CASSLDGTGFYNEQYF. The CDR3 nucleotides read TGTGCCAGCAGTCTCGACGGGACAGGGTTCTACAATGAGCAGTACTTC.

V usage is TRBV12-3 or TRBV12-4 and J usage is TRBJ2-7; TRBD2 agrees at 8 bases. The CDR3 totals 15 residues. Germline trimming cut 3 bases from V and 7 bases from J; bases unmatched to any gene: 11. CDR3 residues: CASSFPSSGRLEQYF. The CDR3 DNA reads as TGTGCCAGCAGTTTCCCTTCTAGCGGGCGCTTGGAGCAGTACTTC.

This chain links TRBV27 with TRBJ2-1; 12 bases line up with TRBD1. The CDR3 contains 15 residues. V lost 6 bases and J lost 8; bases outside the gene matches: 8. Germline-derived CDR1 and CDR2 are MNHEY and SMNVEV (reference sequence). As DNA, the CDR3 is TGTGCCAGCAGATCGGGGGGACAGGGGGCCTATGAGCAGTTCTTC. It is translated as CASRSGGQGAYEQFF.

The V and J genes are TRBV20-1 and TRBJ2-7; D not certain. The germline CDR1 and CDR2 sequences are DFQATT and SNEGSKA (reference sequence). Trimming stripped 0 bases from V and 3 bases from J, with 18 bases between. The CDR3 spans 16 residues. CDR3 in amino acids: CSARDGVGYPGYEQYF. In DNA, the CDR3 is TGCAGTGCTAGAGATGGTGTCGGCTACCCAGGCTACGAGCAGTACTTC.

This clonotype has only a few counts. The chain employs TRBV3-1 and TRBJ1-2, with 11 bases lining up with TRBD1. Per germline, CDR1 LGHDT and CDR2 YNNKEL (reference sequence). This CDR3 comprises 15 residues. V gave up 7 bases and J gave up 4 bases; unmatched junction bases: 8. CDR3: CASTPGQGEGYGYTF. Written as DNA, the CDR3 is TGTGCCAGCACCCCGGGACAGGGGGAGGGCTATGGCTACACCTTC.

This clonotype has more than one count but fewer than ten. V and J are TRBV7-3 and TRBJ2-4, with D maybe TRBD2 (5 bases). The tail of the sequence fits TRBJ2-7 better, so the J call may be wrong. In germline, CDR1 is SGHTA, CDR2 FQGTGA. CDR3 length equals 13 residues. CDR3 bases: TGTGCCAGCAGCTTGGACTTCTCCTACGAGCAGTACTTC. It is translated as CASSLDFSYEQYF.

Here the CDR3 DNA reads TGTGCCAGCAGCCCCCCGGGCAGGGGAAGGTACACCTTC. This codes for CASSPPGRGRYTF. J is TRBJ1-2 and V is TRBV3-1, with D perhaps matching TRBD1 (6 bases). CDR3 length equals 13 residues. Germline loops: CDR1 LGHDT, CDR2 YNNKEL (reference sequence). V was pared by 4 bases and J by 11 bases, with 17 bases between.

This clonotype was detected a few times. This chain uses TRBV7-2 with TRBJ2-5, with D possibly called TRBD1 or TRBD2 (5 bases each). The CDR3 is 14 amino acids. CDR1 and CDR2 from the germline V gene are SGHTA and FQGNSA. Trimming took off 5 bases at V and 5 bases at J, with 15 bases between the two ends. The CDR3 protein is CASSRGAGGETQYF. CDR3 coding DNA: TGTGCCAGCAGCCGTGGGGCGGGTGGTGAGACCCAGTACTTC.

This chain uses TRBV29-1 with TRBJ2-3; no clear D. V lost 7 bases and J lost 1, with 9 bases in between. This CDR3 comprises 12 residues. Germline values: CDR1 SQVTM, CDR2 ANQGSEA. The chain's CDR3 is CSASVGTDTQYF. CDR3 nucleotide sequence: TGCAGCGCGTCAGTGGGCACAGATACGCAGTATTTT.

As to this clonotype: A much larger clonotype is one base distant, so this may be a read error. The V gene is TRBV6-4, the J gene TRBJ2-2; D gene ambiguous. Trimming pared 2 bases from V and 3 bases from J, leaving 4 bases between. This CDR3 is 13 amino acids long. Germline CDR1 MRHNA, CDR2 SNTAGT. The CDR3 protein is CASSDPDTGELFF. CDR3 sequence (DNA): TGTGCCAGCAGTGACCCGGACACCGGGGAGCTGTTTTTT.

This clonotype was counted only a few times. The chain employs TRBV7-2 and TRBJ2-4, with TRBD2 matching over 12 bases. The CDR3 sequence is 16 residues long. Trimming cost V 3 bases and J 6 bases; bases outside gene matches: 6. Germline assignment: CDR1 SGHTA and CDR2 FQGNSA. CDR3 sequence reads: CASSLWASGRGNIQYF. The CDR3 coding sequence is TGTGCCAGCAGCTTGTGGGCTAGCGGGAGGGGAAACATTCAGTACTTC. The entire variable domain, with the rest obtained from reference TRBV7-2 and TRBJ2-4, is as follows: GAGVSQSPSNKVTEKGKDVELRCDPISGHTALYWYRQSLGQGLEFLIYFQGNSAPDKSGLPSDRFSAERTGGSVSTLTIQRTQQEDSAVYLCASSLWASGRGNIQYFGAGTRLSVL.

This clonotype showed up just a few times. This chain connects TRBV25-1 to TRBJ2-5; 9 bases map to TRBD1. In germline, CDR1 is MGHDK, CDR2 SYGVNS. The V segment lost 4 bases and the J segment 5 bases; nucleotides outside the gene matches: 5. This CDR3 spans 14 amino acids. CDR3 in DNA: TGTGCCAGCAGTGTAGGGACAGGGAGCGAGACCCAGTACTTC. It codes for CASSVGTGSETQYF.

The V gene is TRBV3-1, the J gene TRBJ2-1, with D unclear. Germline CDR1 and CDR2: LGHDT and YNNKEL (reference sequence). V was shortened by 2 bases and J by 9 bases, with 5 bases between the two germline ends. The length of the CDR3 is 11 residues. The CDR3 DNA follows: TGTGCCAGCAGCCAAAGTAGTGAGCAGTTCTTC. It specifies CASSQSSEQFF.

The chain has TRBV5-1 and TRBJ2-3; D may be TRBD1 (6 bases). The V end lost 7 bases, the J end lost 0 bases, and 12 bases lay between the germline ends. Germline values: CDR1 SGHRS, CDR2 YFSETQ. CDR3 length: 14 residues. The CDR3 spells CASAGGLSTDTQYF. CDR3 DNA: TGCGCCAGCGCTGGGGGCCTTAGCACAGATACGCAGTATTTT.

V gene TRBV20-1 combines with J gene TRBJ2-1, with 9 bases fitting TRBD2. V shed 0 bases, J shed 7 bases, and the junction held 7 bases outside the gene matches. The germline V gene encodes CDR1 DFQATT and CDR2 SNEGSKA (reference sequence). The CDR3 extends over 15 amino acids. The CDR3 region is CSARDGAGGLNEQFF. The CDR3 DNA follows: TGCAGTGCTAGAGATGGGGCGGGGGGGCTAAATGAGCAGTTCTTC.

This rearrangement joins TRBV4-2 to TRBJ2-7; D is ambiguous. Per the germline V gene, CDR1 is LGHNA and CDR2 is YNFKEQ. The CDR3 is 11 residues long. V shed 11 bases and J shed 4 bases, with 12 bases lying between them. CDR3 bases: TGTGCCGCAGGAGCTGGATACGAGCAGTACTTC. Protein sequence: CAAGAGYEQYF.